A single sample gave rise to the 9 T cell receptor beta chains below, sequenced in a study of vaccination and CD4 T cells after COVID-19. This sample's treatment: roughly 10-day PBMC culture with coronavirus spike peptide pools or control peptides (ViraFEST assay). Sequence data for DNA of cultured CD4+ T cells were generated by the Oncomine TCR Beta short-read assay. TCRdb re-analysed the PCR reads in MiXCR, keeping a single row per CDR3 protein. The sample consists of thousands of distinct CDR3 sequences, roughly 63% of them appearing once. No antigen is known for these receptors. The sequencing sample was made of CD4+ T cells from blood, cultured in vitro. Source of these receptors: a human donor who had recovered from COVID-19.

Only a few counts were recorded for this clonotype. The V gene is TRBV2, the J gene TRBJ1-2; D is unclear. Trimming removed 6 bases at V and 8 bases at J, with 16 bases between. The CDR3 is made up of 13 amino acids. CDR1 SNHLY and CDR2 FYNNEI come from the germline V gene. The CDR3: CASSPTPWQGYTF. The DNA for the CDR3 is TGTGCCAGCAGCCCCACCCCGTGGCAGGGCTACACCTTC.

The J gene is TRBJ1-5, the V gene TRBV6-1; D unresolved. The CDR3 consists of 14 residues. The V and J ends lost 5 bases and 6 bases respectively, with 14 bases between them. Germline CDR1 is MNHNS and CDR2 is SASEGT. The DNA of the CDR3 is TGTGCCAGCAGTCAGGAGAAGGGAGGTCAGCCCCAGCATTTT. Translation gives CASSQEKGGQPQHF.

The chain carries TRBV29-1 and TRBJ1-3, with 7 bases matching TRBD1. The ends lost 4 bases at V and 1 base at J; junction bases unmatched: 4. This CDR3 contains 14 residues. Per the germline V gene, CDR1 is SQVTM and CDR2 is ANQGSEA. Here the CDR3 DNA reads TGCAGCGTTGGACAGGGTACGTCTGGAAACACCATATATTTT. Translated, it gives CSVGQGTSGNTIYF.

This clonotype was found a few times. The gene calls are TRBV2 and TRBJ2-5; D not resolved. V gave up 4 bases and J gave up 4 bases, with 13 bases separating them. The length of the CDR3 is 14 residues. Germline CDR1 reads SNHLY; CDR2 reads FYNNEI. In DNA form, the CDR3 reads TGTGCCAGCAGTGCCGGAAGCCTGGGAGAGACCCAGTACTTC. It codes for CASSAGSLGETQYF.

This clonotype was seen a few times. This chain connects TRBV20-1 to TRBJ1-2, with TRBD1 matching 8 bases. V lost 1 base and J lost 6; bases outside the gene matches: 10. This CDR3 has 15 amino acids. Germline V gives CDR1 DFQATT, CDR2 SNEGSKA (reference sequence). CDR3 bases: TGCAGTGCTAGAGGCATTCCAGGGGGCGCCCATGGCTACACCTTC. It translates to CSARGIPGGAHGYTF.

The chain is built from TRBV10-3 and TRBJ2-3; D possibly uses TRBD1 or TRBD2 (5 bases each). Germline CDR1 reads ENHRY; CDR2 reads SYGVKD. With 4 bases removed from V and 4 bases from J, the gap between germline ends came to 15 bases. The CDR3 spans 15 residues. The CDR3 reads CAISGRDGGPDTQYF. In nucleotides, the CDR3 is TGTGCCATCAGTGGCCGGGACGGAGGCCCAGATACGCAGTATTTT.

This chain links TRBV11-3 with TRBJ2-1, with D maybe TRBD1 (5 bases). CDR3 length: 15 residues. Germline CDR1 SGHNT, CDR2 YENEEA. V shed 0 bases and J shed 6 bases, with 12 bases lying between them. Written as DNA, the CDR3 is TGTGCCAGCAGCTTAGATGGTCTCAGGGCCAATGAGCAGTTCTTC. Amino acid sequence: CASSLDGLRANEQFF.

The rearrangement links TRBV25-1 to TRBJ2-3; TRBD2 is a possible D gene (5 bases). From germline, CDR1 is MGHDK and CDR2 SYGVNS. The germline V and J ends were trimmed by 3 bases and 8 bases, with 21 bases remaining between them. This CDR3 has 16 amino acids. The CDR3 DNA is TGTGCCAGCAGTGACCGGGCCGACGGGATAATCGCTACGCAGTATTTT. It is translated as CASSDRADGIIATQYF.

The rearrangement uses TRBV5-1 and TRBJ2-5, with a possible D match to TRBD2 (6 bases). The germline V gene has CDR1 SGHRS and CDR2 YFSETQ. The CDR3 extends over 15 amino acids. Trimming shortened V by 0 bases and J by 4 bases, and 13 bases separated the two germline ends. The CDR3 reads CASSLAAGKGETQYF. For the CDR3, the DNA is TGCGCCAGCAGCTTGGCGGCGGGGAAAGGAGAGACCCAGTACTTC.